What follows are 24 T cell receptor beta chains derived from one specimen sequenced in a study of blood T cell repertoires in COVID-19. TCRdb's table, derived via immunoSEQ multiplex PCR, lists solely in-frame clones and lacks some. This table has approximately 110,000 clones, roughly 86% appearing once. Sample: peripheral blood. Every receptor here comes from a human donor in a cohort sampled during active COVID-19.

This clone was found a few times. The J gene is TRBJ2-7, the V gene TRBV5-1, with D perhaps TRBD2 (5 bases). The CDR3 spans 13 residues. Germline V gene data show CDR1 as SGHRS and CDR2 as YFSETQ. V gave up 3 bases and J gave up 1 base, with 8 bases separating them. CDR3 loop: CASSWENSYEQYF. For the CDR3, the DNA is TGCGCCAGCAGCTGGGAGAATTCCTACGAGCAGTACTTC.

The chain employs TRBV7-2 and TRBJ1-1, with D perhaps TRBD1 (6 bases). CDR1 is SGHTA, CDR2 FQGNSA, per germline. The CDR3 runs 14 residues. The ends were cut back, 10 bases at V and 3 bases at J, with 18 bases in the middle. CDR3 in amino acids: CATLRGGGDTEAFF. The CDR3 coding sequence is TGTGCCACCCTGAGGGGGGGTGGGGACACTGAAGCTTTCTTT.

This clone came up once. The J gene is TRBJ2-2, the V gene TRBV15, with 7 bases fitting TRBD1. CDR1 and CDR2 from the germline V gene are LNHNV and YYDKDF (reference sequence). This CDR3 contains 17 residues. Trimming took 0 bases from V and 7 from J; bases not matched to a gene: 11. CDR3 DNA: TGTGCCACCAGCAGAGATCTTGAACAGGGGAGAGGCGGGGAGCTGTTTTTT. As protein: CATSRDLEQGRGGELFF.

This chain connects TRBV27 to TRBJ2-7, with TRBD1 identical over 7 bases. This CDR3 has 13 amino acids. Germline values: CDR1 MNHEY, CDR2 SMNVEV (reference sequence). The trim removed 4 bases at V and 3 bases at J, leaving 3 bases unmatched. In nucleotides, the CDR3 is TGTGCCAGCAGTTACGGGGACAGCTACGAGCAGTACTTC. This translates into CASSYGDSYEQYF.

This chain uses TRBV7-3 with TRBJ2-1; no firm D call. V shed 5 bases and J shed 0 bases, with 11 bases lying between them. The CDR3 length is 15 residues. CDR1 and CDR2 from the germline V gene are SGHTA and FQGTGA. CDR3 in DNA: TGTGCCAGCAGCGCCCTCATGAGCTCCTACAATGAGCAGTTCTTC. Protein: CASSALMSSYNEQFF.

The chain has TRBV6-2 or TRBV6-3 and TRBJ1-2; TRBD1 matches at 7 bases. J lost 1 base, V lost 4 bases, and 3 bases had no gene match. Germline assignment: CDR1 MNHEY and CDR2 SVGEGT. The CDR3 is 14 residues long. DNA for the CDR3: TGTGCCAGCAGTTCGACAGGGAATAACTATGGCTACACCTTC. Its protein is CASSSTGNNYGYTF.

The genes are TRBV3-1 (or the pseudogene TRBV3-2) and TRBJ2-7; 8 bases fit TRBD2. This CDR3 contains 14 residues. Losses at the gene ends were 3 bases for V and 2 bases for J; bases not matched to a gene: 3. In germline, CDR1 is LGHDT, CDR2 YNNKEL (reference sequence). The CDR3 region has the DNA TGTGCCAGCAGCCACCGGGGGGGCACCTACGAGCAGTACTTC. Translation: CASSHRGGTYEQYF.

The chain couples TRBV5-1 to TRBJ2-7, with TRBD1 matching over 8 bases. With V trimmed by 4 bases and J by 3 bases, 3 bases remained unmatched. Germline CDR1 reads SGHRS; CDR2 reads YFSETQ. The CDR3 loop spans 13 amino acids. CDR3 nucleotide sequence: TGCGCCAGCAGCCATGGACAGGGCTACGAGCAGTACTTC. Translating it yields CASSHGQGYEQYF.

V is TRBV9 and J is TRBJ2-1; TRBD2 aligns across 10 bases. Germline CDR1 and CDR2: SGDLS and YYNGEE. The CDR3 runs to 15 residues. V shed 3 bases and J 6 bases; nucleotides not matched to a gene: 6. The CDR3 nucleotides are TGTGCCAGCAGCGACCGGACTAGCGGAGGCAATGAGCAGTTCTTC. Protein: CASSDRTSGGNEQFF.

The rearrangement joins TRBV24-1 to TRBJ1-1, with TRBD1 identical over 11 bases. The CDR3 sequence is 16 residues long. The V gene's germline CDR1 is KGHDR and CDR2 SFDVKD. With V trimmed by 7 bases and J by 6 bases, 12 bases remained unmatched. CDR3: CATRPGQGDQLAEAFF. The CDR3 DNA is TGTGCCACCAGGCCGGGACAGGGGGATCAATTGGCTGAAGCTTTCTTT.

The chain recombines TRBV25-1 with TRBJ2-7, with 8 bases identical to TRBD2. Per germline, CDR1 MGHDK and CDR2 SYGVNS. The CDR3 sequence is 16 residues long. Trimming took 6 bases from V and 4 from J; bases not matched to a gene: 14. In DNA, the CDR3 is TGTGCCAGCAGAAGGGCGGGAGGAGGAGGATTATACGAGCAGTACTTC. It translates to CASRRAGGGGLYEQYF.

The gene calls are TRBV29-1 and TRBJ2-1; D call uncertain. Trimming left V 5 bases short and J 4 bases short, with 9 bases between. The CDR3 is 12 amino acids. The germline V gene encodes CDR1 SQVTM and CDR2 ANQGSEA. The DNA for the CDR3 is TGCAGCGTTTCCGGCGGTTACAATGAGCAGTTCTTC. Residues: CSVSGGYNEQFF.

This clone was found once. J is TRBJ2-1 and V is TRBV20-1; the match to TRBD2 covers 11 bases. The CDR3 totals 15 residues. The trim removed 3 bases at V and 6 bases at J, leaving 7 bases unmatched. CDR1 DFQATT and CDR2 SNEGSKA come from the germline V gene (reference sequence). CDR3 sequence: CSASPLLAGANEQFF. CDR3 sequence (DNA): TGCAGTGCTAGTCCCTTACTAGCGGGAGCCAATGAGCAGTTCTTC.

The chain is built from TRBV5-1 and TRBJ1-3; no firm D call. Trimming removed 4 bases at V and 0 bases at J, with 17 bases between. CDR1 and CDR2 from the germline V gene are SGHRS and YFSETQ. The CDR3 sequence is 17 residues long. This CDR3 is CASSNTGYTSSGNTIYF. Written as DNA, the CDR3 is TGCGCCAGCAGCAATACGGGGTATACAAGCTCTGGAAACACCATATATTTT.

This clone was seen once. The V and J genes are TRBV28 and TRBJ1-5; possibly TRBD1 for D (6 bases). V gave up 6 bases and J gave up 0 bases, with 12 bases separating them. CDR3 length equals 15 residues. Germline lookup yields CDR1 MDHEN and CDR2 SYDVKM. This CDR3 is CASRLHRDSNQPQHF. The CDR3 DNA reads TGTGCCAGCAGGCTGCACAGGGATAGCAATCAGCCCCAGCATTTT.

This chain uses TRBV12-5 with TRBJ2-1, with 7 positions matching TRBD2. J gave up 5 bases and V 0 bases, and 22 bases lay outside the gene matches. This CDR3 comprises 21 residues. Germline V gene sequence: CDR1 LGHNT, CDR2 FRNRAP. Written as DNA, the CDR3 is TGTGCTAGTGGTTTGGTACAATGGTCGGTCATAGGCGGGACTACAAACAATGAGCAGTTCTTC. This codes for CASGLVQWSVIGGTTNNEQFF.

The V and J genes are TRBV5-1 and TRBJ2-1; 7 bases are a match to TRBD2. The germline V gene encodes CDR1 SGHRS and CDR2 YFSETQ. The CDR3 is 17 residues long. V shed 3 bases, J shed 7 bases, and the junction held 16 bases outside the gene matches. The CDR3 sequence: CASSYTTGTMVMNEQFF. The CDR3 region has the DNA TGCGCCAGCAGCTACACTACCGGGACTATGGTTATGAATGAGCAGTTCTTC. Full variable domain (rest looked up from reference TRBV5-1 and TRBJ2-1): KAGVTQTPRYLIKTRGQQVTLSCSPISGHRSVSWYQQTPGQGLQFLFEYFSETQRNKGNFPGRFSGRQFSNSRSEMNVSTLELGDSALYLCASSYTTGTMVMNEQFFGPGTRLTVL.

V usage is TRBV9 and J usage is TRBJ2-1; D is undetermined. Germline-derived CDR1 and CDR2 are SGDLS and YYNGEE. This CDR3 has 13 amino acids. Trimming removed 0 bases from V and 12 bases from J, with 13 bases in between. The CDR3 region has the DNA TGTGCCAGCAGCGTAGTTTTACTTGGGCGGCAGTTCTTC. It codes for CASSVVLLGRQFF.

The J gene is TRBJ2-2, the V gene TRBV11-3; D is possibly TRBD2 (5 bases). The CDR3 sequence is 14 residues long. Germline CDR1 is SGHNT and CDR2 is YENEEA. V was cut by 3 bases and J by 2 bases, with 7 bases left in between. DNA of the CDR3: TGTGCCAGCAGCTTTTCGGGAAACACCGGGGAGCTGTTTTTT. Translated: CASSFSGNTGELFF.

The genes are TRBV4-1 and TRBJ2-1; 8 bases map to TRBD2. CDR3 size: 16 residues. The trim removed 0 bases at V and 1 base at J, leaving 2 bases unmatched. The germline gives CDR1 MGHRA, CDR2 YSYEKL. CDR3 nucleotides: TGCGCCAGCAGCCAAGAGGCGGGAGGATCCTACAATGAGCAGTTCTTC. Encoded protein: CASSQEAGGSYNEQFF.

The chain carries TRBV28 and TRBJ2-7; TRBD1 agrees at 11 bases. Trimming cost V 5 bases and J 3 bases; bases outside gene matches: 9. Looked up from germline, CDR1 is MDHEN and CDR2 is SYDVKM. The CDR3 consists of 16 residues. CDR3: CASSPKTGTGGYEQYF. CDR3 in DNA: TGTGCCAGCAGTCCAAAGACCGGGACAGGGGGCTACGAGCAGTACTTC.

The CDR3 region has the DNA TGTGCCAGTAGTTGGGACAGGCAAAGATACGGCGAGGCGGATCAGCCCCAGCATTTT. It is translated as CASSWDRQRYGEADQPQHF. The chain joins TRBV19 to TRBJ1-5, with 8 bases matching TRBD1. Trimming took 5 bases from V and 5 from J; bases not matched to a gene: 20. The CDR3 covers 19 residues. Germline V gene sequence: CDR1 LNHDA, CDR2 SQIVND (reference sequence).

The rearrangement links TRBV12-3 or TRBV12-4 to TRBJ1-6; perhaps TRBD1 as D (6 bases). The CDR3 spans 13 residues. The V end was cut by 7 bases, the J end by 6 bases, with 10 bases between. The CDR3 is CASTRTANSPLHF. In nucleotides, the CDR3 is TGTGCCAGCACGAGGACAGCTAATTCACCCCTCCACTTT.

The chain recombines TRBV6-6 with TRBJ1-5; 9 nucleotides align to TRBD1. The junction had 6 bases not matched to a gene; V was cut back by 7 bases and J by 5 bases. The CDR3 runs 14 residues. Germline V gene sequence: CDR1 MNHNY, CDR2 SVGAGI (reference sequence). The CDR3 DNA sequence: TGTGCCAGCACCCCTAGGGACAGGGATCAGCCCCAGCATTTT. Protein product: CASTPRDRDQPQHF.